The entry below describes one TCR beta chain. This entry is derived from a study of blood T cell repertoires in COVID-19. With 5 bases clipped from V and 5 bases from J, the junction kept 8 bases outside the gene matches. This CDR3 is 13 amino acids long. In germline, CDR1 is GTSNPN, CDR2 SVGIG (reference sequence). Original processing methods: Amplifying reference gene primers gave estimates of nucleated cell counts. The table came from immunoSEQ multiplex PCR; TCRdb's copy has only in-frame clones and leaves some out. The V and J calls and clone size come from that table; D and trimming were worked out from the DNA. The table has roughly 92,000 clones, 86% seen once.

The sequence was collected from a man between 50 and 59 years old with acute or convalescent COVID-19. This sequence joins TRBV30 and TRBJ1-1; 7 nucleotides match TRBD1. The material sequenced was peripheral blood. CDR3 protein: CAWAQGWGTEAFF. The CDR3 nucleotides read TGTGCCTGGGCACAGGGGTGGGGAACTGAAGCTTTCTTT.